Each of the 32 T cell receptor beta chains below was sequenced from the same sample in a study of CD8+CD57+ T cells in acquired aplastic anemia. Before being chosen for sequencing, patients had shown CD8+CD57+ cell expansion by flow cytometry. The study profiled TCR beta VDJ and CDR3 using genomic DNA as template. TCRdb ran MiXCR on the reads and lists one entry per CDR3 protein. The sample includes about 160,000 distinct CDR3 sequences, more than 45% seen only once; the top ten take approximately 3%. The specimen was sorted CD4+, CD8+, or CD8+CD57+ T cells (not recorded which) from PBMCs. The receptors were gathered from a human donor with aplastic anemia.

This clonotype came up a few times. The V call is TRBV20-1, the J call TRBJ2-4; D is unresolved. The CDR3 has 17 amino acids. CDR1 and CDR2 from the germline V gene are DFQATT and SNEGSKA (reference sequence). The ends were cut back, 5 bases at V and 2 bases at J, with 22 bases in the middle. DNA of the CDR3: TGCAGTGCTCCCTCAACCGCCCTGGCCGGTACCAAAAACATTCAGTACTTC. The encoded protein is CSAPSTALAGTKNIQYF.

This clonotype was seen only once. The rearrangement uses TRBV14 and TRBJ1-6; a possible D gene is TRBD1 (5 bases). Germline CDR1 reads SGHDN; CDR2 reads FVKESK. The CDR3 consists of 17 residues. V was cut by 0 bases and J by 14 bases, with 23 bases left in between. In DNA, the CDR3 is TGTGCCAGCAGCCAAGATTTCGGGGACGTAAGGAAGGAAGCCCTCCACTTT. Residues: CASSQDFGDVRKEALHF.

In its sample, this clonotype was seen a few times. J is TRBJ2-7 and V is TRBV27; TRBD2 aligns across 10 bases. CDR1 and CDR2 from the germline V gene are MNHEY and SMNVEV (reference sequence). The CDR3 has 14 residues. V gave up 8 bases and J gave up 4 bases; unmatched junction bases: 8. The CDR3 nucleotides are TGTGCCAGCTCTCCCGGGACTAGCGCGTACGAGCAGTACTTC. It specifies CASSPGTSAYEQYF.

This clonotype was detected many times. The chain couples TRBV7-3 to TRBJ2-5; D not certain. The CDR3 is 16 residues long. In germline, CDR1 is SGHTA, CDR2 FQGTGA. V gave up 8 bases and J gave up 3 bases, with 22 bases separating them. CDR3 sequence (DNA): TGTGCCAGCGGGCTCGGTTGGGCGCCATTAAAAGAGACCCAGTACTTC. Its translation is CASGLGWAPLKETQYF.

About this clonotype itself: The conserved closing phenylalanine or tryptophan is absent in this CDR3, likely reflecting a read error. No DNA is shown, since the ends of the CDR3 on it are uncertain; the CDR3 is the one TCRdb lists. The chain couples TRBV7-9 to TRBJ2-7. The CDR3 is 12 residues long, ends included. Germline loops: CDR1 SEHNR, CDR2 FQNEAQ (reference sequence). The CDR3: CASRGAAPTSST.

At least ten counts were recorded for this clonotype. V and J are TRBV5-4 and TRBJ2-7, with 9 bases identical to TRBD1. The CDR3 extends over 14 amino acids. Looked up from germline, CDR1 is SGHNT and CDR2 is YYREEE (reference sequence). With 5 bases clipped from V and 5 bases from J, the junction kept 8 bases outside the gene matches. This CDR3 reads CASRTGGTWDEQYF. CDR3 DNA sequence: TGTGCCAGCAGAACAGGGGGCACCTGGGACGAGCAGTACTTC.

This clonotype was observed many times. The rearrangement uses TRBV28 and TRBJ1-6, with 8 nucleotides matching TRBD1. The CDR3 consists of 15 residues. With 7 bases clipped from V and 6 bases from J, the junction kept 8 bases outside the gene matches. The germline CDR1 and CDR2 sequences are MDHEN and SYDVKM. CDR3 sequence (DNA): TGTGCCAGCACCGACGGACAGGGCTTTAATTCACCCCTCCACTTT. Residues: CASTDGQGFNSPLHF.

The CDR3, as DNA: TGTGCCAGCTCACCCTGGCGGGGGGTGAACACTGAAGCTTTCTTT. This gives the protein CASSPWRGVNTEAFF. J is TRBJ1-1 and V is TRBV25-1, with D tentatively TRBD1 (5 bases). The V end lost 8 bases, the J end lost 0 bases, and 16 bases lay between the germline ends. CDR1 MGHDK and CDR2 SYGVNS come from the germline V gene. The CDR3 sequence is 15 residues long. The whole variable domain, remainder taken from reference TRBV25-1 and TRBJ1-1, is EADIYQTPRYLVIGTGKKITLECSQTMGHDKMYWYQQDPGMELHLIHYSYGVNSTEKGDLSSESTVSRIRTEHFPLTLESARPSHTSQYLCASSPWRGVNTEAFFGQGTRLTVV.

This clonotype was seen repeatedly, ten times or more. The chain carries TRBV5-1 and TRBJ1-1, with TRBD1 matching 8 bases. V lost 4 bases and J lost 1; bases outside the gene matches: 6. CDR3 length: 15 residues. Germline V gives CDR1 SGHRS, CDR2 YFSETQ. The CDR3 reads CASSLIGQGNTEAFF. For the CDR3, the DNA is TGCGCCAGCAGCCTAATCGGACAGGGGAACACTGAAGCTTTCTTT.

Here the CDR3 DNA reads TGCGCCAGCAGCCAAGGATGGGGACAGGGGGCGGACTATAATTCACCCCTCCACTTT. Translated, it gives CASSQGWGQGADYNSPLHF. V is TRBV4-1 and J is TRBJ1-6, with 12 bases lining up with TRBD1. Looked up from germline, CDR1 is MGHRA and CDR2 is YSYEKL. With V trimmed by 1 base and J by 3 bases, 7 bases remained unmatched. This CDR3 is 19 amino acids long.

The CDR3 spells CASTAPAYGYTF. CDR3 nucleotides: TGTGCCAGTACTGCCCCAGCCTATGGCTACACCTTC. The chain employs TRBV19 and TRBJ1-2; D remains unclear. The CDR3 length is 12 residues. Germline CDR1 is LNHDA and CDR2 is SQIVND (reference sequence). V dropped 7 bases and J dropped 4 bases, with 10 bases sitting between them.

This clonotype has only one observation. The chain carries TRBV24-1 and TRBJ2-5, with no clear D. Trimming shortened V by 5 bases and J by 2 bases, and 8 bases separated the two germline ends. Germline V gene sequence: CDR1 KGHDR, CDR2 SFDVKD. The CDR3 sequence is 13 residues long. CDR3 sequence reads: CATSGAWQETQYF. For the CDR3, the DNA is TGTGCCACCAGTGGGGCGTGGCAAGAGACCCAGTACTTC.

The chain carries TRBV29-1 and TRBJ1-1; no clear D. V dropped 2 bases and J dropped 5 bases, with 6 bases sitting between them. The germline V gene has CDR1 SQVTM and CDR2 ANQGSEA. CDR3 length equals 11 residues. The CDR3 reads CSVELGTEAFF. CDR3 DNA sequence: TGCAGCGTTGAATTGGGAACTGAAGCTTTCTTT.

The J gene is TRBJ2-5, the V gene TRBV24-1; perhaps TRBD1 as D (5 bases). V lost 8 bases and J 4 bases, leaving 13 bases between the germline ends. CDR3 size: 13 residues. From germline, CDR1 is KGHDR and CDR2 SFDVKD. CDR3 DNA: TGTGCCACCACCTATGGTGGGGCAGAGACCCAGTACTTC. Its protein product is CATTYGGAETQYF.

This clonotype was picked up one time. CDR3 in amino acids: CASSIGAGGNEQYF. CDR3 DNA sequence: TGTGCCAGTAGTATAGGAGCGGGAGGAAACGAGCAGTACTTC. The chain has TRBV19 and TRBJ2-7, with TRBD2 identical over 9 bases. There are 14 residues in the CDR3. V shed 1 base, J shed 5 bases, and the junction held 3 bases outside the gene matches. The germline gives CDR1 LNHDA, CDR2 SQIVND (reference sequence).

The rearrangement joins TRBV14 to TRBJ2-3, with 8 nucleotides matching TRBD2. This CDR3 has 21 residues. V dropped 0 bases and J dropped 2; count of bases not matched to a gene: 19. Germline V gene sequence: CDR1 SGHDN, CDR2 FVKESK. DNA for the CDR3: TGTGCCAGCAGCCAAGATAGCCGGTGGGAGTCTCGGGAGGGCCCCACAGATACGCAGTATTTT. It codes for CASSQDSRWESREGPTDTQYF.

Regarding this clonotype: This sequence may be a read error, since a much larger clone differs from it by one base. In nucleotides, the CDR3 is TGTGCCAGCAGCCCCGGGGGGAGGGGATTGCGGTACGAGCAGTACTTC. Amino acid sequence: CASSPGGRGLRYEQYF. The chain links TRBV11-2 to TRBJ2-7, with 7 nucleotides matching TRBD2. CDR3 length: 16 amino acids. V lost 5 bases and J lost 4; bases outside the gene matches: 14. The germline V gene encodes CDR1 SGHAT and CDR2 FQNNGV.

This clonotype was observed at least ten times. The gene calls are TRBV19 and TRBJ1-5; D not resolved. V dropped 7 bases and J dropped 0 bases, with 13 bases sitting between them. Germline V CDR1 and CDR2: LNHDA, SQIVND (reference sequence). The CDR3 is 15 amino acids. The CDR3 reads CASTIPGDSNQPQHF. For the CDR3, the DNA is TGTGCCAGTACCATACCGGGCGATAGCAATCAGCCCCAGCATTTT.

For this clonotype: A read error may be the cause here, since a much bigger clone is one base away. J is TRBJ1-3 and V is TRBV5-1; no clear D gene. This CDR3 is 14 amino acids long. Per germline, CDR1 SGHRS and CDR2 YFSETQ. The CDR3, as DNA: TGCACCAGCAGCTTGGGCGTGGCTGGAAACACCATATATTTT. Protein product: CTSSLGVAGNTIYF.

The rearrangement links TRBV10-3 to TRBJ1-5; D is possibly TRBD1 (5 bases). V was pared by 1 base and J by 2 bases, with 9 bases between. Germline V lookup: CDR1 ENHRY, CDR2 SYGVKD. The CDR3 sequence is 15 residues long. CDR3 in amino acids: CAISELWGRNQPQHF. CDR3 DNA sequence: TGTGCCATCAGTGAGTTGTGGGGCCGCAATCAGCCCCAGCATTTT.

This clonotype was detected a few times. The chain couples TRBV25-1 to TRBJ1-3; D unclear. The CDR3 has 15 amino acids. V shed 4 bases and J shed 0 bases, with 10 bases lying between them. Germline CDR1 is MGHDK and CDR2 is SYGVNS. Here the CDR3 reads CASSADLPSGNTIYF. As DNA, the CDR3 is TGTGCCAGCAGTGCGGACCTTCCCTCTGGAAACACCATATATTTT.

This clonotype has only one observation. This chain joins TRBV20-1 and TRBJ1-5; D gene ambiguous. CDR3 size: 13 residues. The germline V gene has CDR1 DFQATT and CDR2 SNEGSKA (reference sequence). V lost 6 bases, J lost 1 base, and 10 bases lay in between. The CDR3 reads CSAIPESNQPQHF. In nucleotides, the CDR3 is TGCAGTGCAATACCCGAGAGCAATCAGCCCCAGCATTTT.

The chain has TRBV5-1 and TRBJ2-7, with 12 bases identical to TRBD2. The J call may not be correct, given that the DNA end is closer to TRBJ2-5. Germline CDR1 and CDR2: SGHRS and YFSETQ. The CDR3 consists of 16 residues. CDR3 sequence: CASSLRTSGDQETQYF. Written as DNA, the CDR3 is TGCGCCAGCAGCTTGCGGACTAGCGGGGACCAAGAGACCCAGTACTTC.

This clonotype was seen many times. This rearrangement joins TRBV6-6 to TRBJ1-1; D is perhaps TRBD1 (6 bases). The V end lost 4 bases, the J end lost 6 bases, and 15 bases lay between the germline ends. CDR3 length: 14 residues. CDR1 is MNHNY, CDR2 SVGAGI, per germline (reference sequence). The CDR3 spells CASSSRDKESEAFF. The CDR3 bases are TGTGCCAGCAGTTCTAGGGACAAAGAGTCTGAAGCTTTCTTT.

The J gene is TRBJ2-3, the V gene TRBV6-1; 13 bases agree with TRBD2. CDR1 is MNHNS and CDR2 is SASEGT in the germline V gene. J was trimmed by 1 base and V by 3 bases; bases with no gene match: 1. The CDR3 covers 16 residues. CDR3 amino acids: CASSDGLAGGTDTQYF. The CDR3 DNA is TGTGCCAGCAGTGACGGACTAGCGGGAGGCACAGATACGCAGTATTTT.

This clonotype was counted only a few times. This chain links TRBV10-3 with TRBJ2-7, with D possibly matching TRBD2 (6 bases). The V gene lost 5 bases and the J gene lost 0 bases, with 11 bases spanning the gap. Germline V gene lookup returns CDR1 ENHRY and CDR2 SYGVKD. The CDR3 is 14 residues long. The CDR3 loop is CAISPGGRSYEQYF. DNA for the CDR3: TGTGCCATCAGTCCCGGGGGACGCTCCTACGAGCAGTACTTC.

V usage is TRBV2 and J usage is TRBJ2-2, with D perhaps matching TRBD2 (5 bases). The germline V gene encodes CDR1 SNHLY and CDR2 FYNNEI. Trimming shortened V by 2 bases and J by 2 bases, and 18 bases separated the two germline ends. CDR3 length equals 18 residues. The DNA of the CDR3 is TGTGCCAGCAGTGAATTAGGCCCCGGGAACCTCAACACCGGGGAGCTGTTTTTT. It specifies CASSELGPGNLNTGELFF.

This clonotype was observed many times. This chain links TRBV5-1 with TRBJ2-1; 8 bases fit TRBD2. Per the germline V gene, CDR1 is SGHRS and CDR2 is YFSETQ. Trimming took 1 base from V and 4 from J; bases not matched to a gene: 4. CDR3 size: 15 residues. The CDR3 here is CASSLSTSGYNEQFF. CDR3 DNA: TGCGCCAGCAGCTTGTCAACTAGCGGATACAATGAGCAGTTCTTC.

The sample holds many counts of this clonotype. This chain connects TRBV15 to TRBJ1-2; no clear D. CDR3 length: 13 residues. The germline V gene has CDR1 LNHNV and CDR2 YYDKDF (reference sequence). Between the trimmed V and J ends, which lost 5 bases and 7 bases, there was a span of 14 bases. The CDR3 loop is CATSLEKQSGYTF. In DNA, the CDR3 is TGTGCCACCAGCCTCGAGAAGCAGTCTGGCTACACCTTC. Using reference TRBV15 and TRBJ1-2 for the parts outside the CDR3, the full variable domain is DAMVIQNPRYQVTQFGKPVTLSCSQTLNHNVMYWYQQKSSQAPKLLFHYYDKDFNNEADTPDNFQSRRPNTSFCFLDIRSPGLGDTAMYLCATSLEKQSGYTFGSGTRLTVV.

This clonotype was observed many times. The CDR3 is CASREGTSIWSDTQYF. The CDR3, as DNA: TGTGCCAGCAGGGAGGGGACTAGCATTTGGTCAGATACGCAGTATTTT. This chain joins TRBV6-5 and TRBJ2-3; 9 bases are shared with TRBD2. Trimming at V came to 6 bases and at J to 4 bases, leaving 11 bases not matched to a gene. There are 16 residues in the CDR3. Germline-derived CDR1 and CDR2 are MNHEY and SVGAGI.

This chain links TRBV15 with TRBJ1-5, with D possibly matching TRBD1 (6 bases). Germline values: CDR1 LNHNV, CDR2 YYDKDF (reference sequence). CDR3 size: 14 residues. V lost 8 bases to trimming and J lost 6 bases, with 17 bases between them. The DNA of the CDR3 is TGTGCCACCCACGCTGTACAGGGAGGTCAGCCCCAGCATTTT. It translates to CATHAVQGGQPQHF.

Of note for this clonotype: A read error may produce the germline difference seen at one junction end. V gene TRBV7-9 combines with J gene TRBJ2-1, with D perhaps TRBD1 or TRBD2 (6 bases each). This CDR3 is built from 11 residues. Germline V lookup: CDR1 SEHNR, CDR2 FQNEAQ (reference sequence). The CDR3 region has the DNA TGTGCCAGCAGCTACAGGGAGGCCGTCCTCTTC. Its protein product is CASSYREAVLF. Full variable domain (missing parts from reference TRBV7-9 and TRBJ2-1): DTGVSQNPRHKITKRGQNVTFRCDPISEHNRLYWYRQTLGQGPEFLTYFQNEAQLEKSRLLSDRFSAERPKGSFSTLEIQRTEQGDSAMYLCASSYREAVLFGPGTRLTVL.